This T cell receptor (beta chain) was sequenced during a study of OX40 agonist ivuxolimab in advanced cancers. For the study at large: Hepatocellular carcinoma, melanoma, renal cell or head and neck cancer affected the dose-escalation patients. Study results and caveats: Expanded clones were, on average, more numerous in CD8+ T cells than in CD4+. Expanded peripheral T cell antigen specificity was not determined. CD4+ and CD8+ blood T cells expanded clonally by week 6 at 0.1 to 3.0 mg/kg.

The CDR3 is made up of 14 amino acids. V gave up 3 bases and J gave up 3 bases, with 11 bases separating them. The germline CDR1 and CDR2 sequences are MNHEY and SMNVEV (reference sequence). Turning to this clone: The antigen is not known.

Repertoires were generated with immunoSEQ multiplex PCR, while TCRdb's copy carries only in-frame clones and drops some. The data contain approximately 62,000 clones, nearly 90% of them singletons. The clonotype comes from an adult with an advanced solid tumor such as melanoma, head and neck, liver or kidney cancer. The specimen was CD4+ or CD8+ T cells sorted from blood, collected in a trial of the OX40 agonist ivuxolimab. V is TRBV27 and J is TRBJ1-1, with D unresolved. This CDR3 reads CASSFNIWDTEAFF. The CDR3 region has the DNA TGTGCCAGCAGTTTTAATATTTGGGACACTGAAGCTTTCTTT.